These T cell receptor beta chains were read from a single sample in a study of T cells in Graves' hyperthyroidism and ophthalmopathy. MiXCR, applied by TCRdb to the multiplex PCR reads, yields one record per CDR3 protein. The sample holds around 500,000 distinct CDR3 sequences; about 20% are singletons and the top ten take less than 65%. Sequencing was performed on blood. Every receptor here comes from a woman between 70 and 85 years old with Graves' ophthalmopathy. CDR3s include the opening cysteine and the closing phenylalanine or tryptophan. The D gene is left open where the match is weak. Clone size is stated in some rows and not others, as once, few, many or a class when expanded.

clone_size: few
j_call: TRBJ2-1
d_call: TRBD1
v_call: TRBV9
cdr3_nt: TGTGCCAGCAGCGCTAGTAGGCGGACCCCGGGACAGGTCTACAATGAGCAGTTCTTC
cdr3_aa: CASSASRRTPGQVYNEQFF

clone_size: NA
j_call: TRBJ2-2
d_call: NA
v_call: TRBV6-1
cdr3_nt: TGTGCCAGCAGGGGGACTTGGAGGGCCGGGGAGCTGTTTTTT
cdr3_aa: CASRGTWRAGELFF

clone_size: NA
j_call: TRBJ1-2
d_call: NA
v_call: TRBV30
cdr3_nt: TGTGCCTGGAGTGTACAGGGTCTCTGCACCTTC
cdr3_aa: CAWSVQGLCTF

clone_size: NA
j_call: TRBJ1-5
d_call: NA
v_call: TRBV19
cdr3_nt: TGTGCCAGTAACCTTTTTGATCAGCCCCAGCATTTT
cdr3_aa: CASNLFDQPQHF

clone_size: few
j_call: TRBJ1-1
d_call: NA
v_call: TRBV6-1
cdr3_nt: TGTGCCAGCAGTTTAACAGACCTGAACACTGAAGCTTTCTTT
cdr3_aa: CASSLTDLNTEAFF

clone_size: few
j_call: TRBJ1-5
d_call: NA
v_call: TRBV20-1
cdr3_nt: TGCAGTGCTAGAGGTCCGAGGGTCGAGGGCAATCAGCCCCAGCATTTT
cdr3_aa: CSARGPRVEGNQPQHF

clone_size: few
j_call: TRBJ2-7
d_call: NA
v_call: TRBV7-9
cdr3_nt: TGTGCCAGCAGCGCTAGACGGTCCGTGGGTGCCTACGAGCAGTACTTC
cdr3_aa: CASSARRSVGAYEQYF

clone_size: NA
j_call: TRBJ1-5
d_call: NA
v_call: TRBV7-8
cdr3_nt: TGTGCCAGCAGCTTCGTTGATGGGGCACAGCAGCCCCAGCATTTT
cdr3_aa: CASSFVDGAQQPQHF

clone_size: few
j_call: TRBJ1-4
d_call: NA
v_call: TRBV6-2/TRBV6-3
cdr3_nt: TGTGCCAGCAGTTGGAACAGGCTCGAAAAACTGTTTTTT
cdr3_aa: CASSWNRLEKLFF

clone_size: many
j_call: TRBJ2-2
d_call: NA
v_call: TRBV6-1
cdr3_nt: TGTGCCAGCAAGGCATTAGGCGGGGAGCTGTTTTTT
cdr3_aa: CASKALGGELFF

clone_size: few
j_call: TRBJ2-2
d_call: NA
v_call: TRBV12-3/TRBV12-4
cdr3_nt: TGTGCCAGCGAGAGAGCGAACACCGGGGAGCTGTTTTTT
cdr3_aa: CASERANTGELFF

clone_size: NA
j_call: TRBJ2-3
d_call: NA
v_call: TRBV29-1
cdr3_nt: TGCAGCGTTACGACTAGCACAGATACGCAGTATTTT
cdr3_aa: CSVTTSTDTQYF

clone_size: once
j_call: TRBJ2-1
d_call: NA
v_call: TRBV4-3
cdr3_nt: TGCGCCAGCAGCCCTATGAATGGCGGGACTGAGCAGTTCTTC
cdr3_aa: CASSPMNGGTEQFF

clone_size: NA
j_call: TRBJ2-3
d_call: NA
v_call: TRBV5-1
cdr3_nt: TGCGCCAGCAGCTTCGAGCGACGTTGGGATACGCAGTATTTT
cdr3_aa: CASSFERRWDTQYF

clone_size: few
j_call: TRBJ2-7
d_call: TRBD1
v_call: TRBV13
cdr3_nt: TGTGCCAGCAGCTGGGGACAGGGCAAGGGGAACGAGCAGTACTTC
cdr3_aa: CASSWGQGKGNEQYF

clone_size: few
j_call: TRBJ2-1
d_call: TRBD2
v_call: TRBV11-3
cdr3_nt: TGTGCCAGCAGCTTGGGCGGGAGGCAAGTTGAGCAGTTCTTC
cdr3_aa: CASSLGGRQVEQFF

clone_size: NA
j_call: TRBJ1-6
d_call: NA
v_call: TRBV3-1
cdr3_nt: TGTGCCAGCAGTCAACACAGCTCCTATAATTCACCCCTCCACTTT
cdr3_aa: CASSQHSSYNSPLHF

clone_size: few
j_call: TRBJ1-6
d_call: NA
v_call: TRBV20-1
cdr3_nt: TGCAGTGCTGCGGATATGAGCTCCTATAATTCACCCCTCCACTTT
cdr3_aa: CSAADMSSYNSPLHF

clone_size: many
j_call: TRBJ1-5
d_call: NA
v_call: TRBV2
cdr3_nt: TGTGCCAGCAGTGACAGGGGAGGGCGGGATAGAAGGCATTTT
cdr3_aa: CASSDRGGRDRRHF

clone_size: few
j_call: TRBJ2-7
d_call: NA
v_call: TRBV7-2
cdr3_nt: TGTGCCAGCAGCCTACAGGAGCCTCTCGGGTACGAGCAGTACTTC
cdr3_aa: CASSLQEPLGYEQYF

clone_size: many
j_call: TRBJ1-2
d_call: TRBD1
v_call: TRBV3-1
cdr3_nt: TGTGCCAGCAGCCTCATACAGGGGGCGGAGGGCTACACCTTC
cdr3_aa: CASSLIQGAEGYTF

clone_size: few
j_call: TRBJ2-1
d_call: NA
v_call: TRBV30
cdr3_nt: TGTGCCTGGAGTACTTCATGGAATGAGCAGTTCTTC
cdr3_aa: CAWSTSWNEQFF

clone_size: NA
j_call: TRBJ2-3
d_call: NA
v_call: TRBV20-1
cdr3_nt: TGCAGTGCTAGAGTTTATCCTATTAAATCCGGGACTAGCACAGATACGCAGTATTTT
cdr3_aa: CSARVYPIKSGTSTDTQYF

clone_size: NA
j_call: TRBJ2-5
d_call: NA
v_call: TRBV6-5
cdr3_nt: TGTGCCAGCAGTTACTCGGCAGCCCCCCAAGAGGCCCAGTACTTC
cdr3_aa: CASSYSAAPQEAQYF

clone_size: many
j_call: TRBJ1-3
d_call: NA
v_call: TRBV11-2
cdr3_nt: TGTGCCAGCAGTTTGGCGGGCTCTGGAAACACCATATATTTT
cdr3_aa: CASSLAGSGNTIYF

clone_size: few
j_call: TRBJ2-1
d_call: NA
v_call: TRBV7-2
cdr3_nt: TGTGCCAGCAGCCCTCCTAGTAGCAATGAGCAGTTCTTC
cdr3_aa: CASSPPSSNEQFF

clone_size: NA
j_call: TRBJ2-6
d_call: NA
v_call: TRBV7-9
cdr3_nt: TGTGCCAGCAGCTTAGTCCAACAGAGGGCTGGGGCCAACGTCCTGACTTTC
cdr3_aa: CASSLVQQRAGANVLTF

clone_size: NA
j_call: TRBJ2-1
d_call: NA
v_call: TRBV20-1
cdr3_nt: TGCAGTGCTAGAGTTGGGCCCGAGCAGTTCTTC
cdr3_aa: CSARVGPEQFF

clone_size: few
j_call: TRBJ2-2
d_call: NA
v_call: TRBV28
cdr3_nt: TGTGCCACATACGGGACACTGAACACCGGGGAGCTGTTTTTT
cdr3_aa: CATYGTLNTGELFF

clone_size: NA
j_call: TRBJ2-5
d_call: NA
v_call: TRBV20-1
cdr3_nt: TGCAGTGCTAGTAGTCGGGAGCAGACCCAGTACTTC
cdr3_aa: CSASSREQTQYF

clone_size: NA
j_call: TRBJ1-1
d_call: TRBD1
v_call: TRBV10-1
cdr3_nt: TGCGCCAGCAGTGAGTCTCGACAGGGGGCCACTGAAGCTTTCTTT
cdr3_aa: CASSESRQGATEAFF

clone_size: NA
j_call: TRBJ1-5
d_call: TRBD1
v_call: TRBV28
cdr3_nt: TGTGCCAGCAGTCAGAGGACAGGGAAGGTAATAGGCAATCAGCCCCAGCATTTT
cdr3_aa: CASSQRTGKVIGNQPQHF

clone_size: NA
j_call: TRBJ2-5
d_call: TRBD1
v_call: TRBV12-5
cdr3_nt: TGTGCTAGTGGTATCAGGACAGGCAGGGAGACCCAGTACTTC
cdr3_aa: CASGIRTGRETQYF

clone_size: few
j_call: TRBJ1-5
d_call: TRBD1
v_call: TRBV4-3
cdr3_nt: TGCGCCAGCAGTCCCCACAGGGGCGGGGGCAATCAGCCCCAGCATTTT
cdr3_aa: CASSPHRGGGNQPQHF

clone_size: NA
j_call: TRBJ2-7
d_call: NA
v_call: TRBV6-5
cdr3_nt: TGTGCCAGCAGTTACGCTGAGAGCTCCTACGAGCAGTACTTC
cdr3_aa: CASSYAESSYEQYF

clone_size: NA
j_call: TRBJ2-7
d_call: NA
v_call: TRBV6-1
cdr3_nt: TGTGCCAGCAGTGAAGCATGGCCTCCCTACGAGCAGTACTTC
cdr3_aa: CASSEAWPPYEQYF

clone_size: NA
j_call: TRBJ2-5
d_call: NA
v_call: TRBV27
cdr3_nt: TGTGCCAGCAGTTTATTCGGCTACCGAGAGACCCAGTACTTC
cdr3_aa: CASSLFGYRETQYF

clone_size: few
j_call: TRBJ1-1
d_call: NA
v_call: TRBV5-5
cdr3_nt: TGTGCCAGCAGCTTGGGGGCTGAGTCGTGGAACACTGAAGCTTTCTTT
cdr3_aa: CASSLGAESWNTEAFF

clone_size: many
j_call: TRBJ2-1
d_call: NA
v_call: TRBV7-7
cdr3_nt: TGTGCTAGCAGCTTAGTGGAGGGACATGAGCAGTTCTTC
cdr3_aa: CASSLVEGHEQFF

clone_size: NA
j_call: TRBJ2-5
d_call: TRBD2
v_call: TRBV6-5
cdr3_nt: TGTGCCAGCAGTTACGAGGGGCCTAGCGGGAGGGAAAAAGAGACCCAGTACTTC
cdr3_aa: CASSYEGPSGREKETQYF

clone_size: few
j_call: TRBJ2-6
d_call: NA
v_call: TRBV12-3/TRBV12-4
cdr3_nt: TGTGCCAGCAGTTTAGGTGGTGGGGCCAACGTCCTGACTTTC
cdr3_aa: CASSLGGGANVLTF

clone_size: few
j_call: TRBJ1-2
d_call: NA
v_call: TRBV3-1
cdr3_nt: TGTGCCAGCAGTCAGGGGCGGCGGAACTATGGCTACACCTTC
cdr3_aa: CASSQGRRNYGYTF

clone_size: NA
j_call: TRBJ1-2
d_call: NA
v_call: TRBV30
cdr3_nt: TGTGCCTGGGGGAGAAGGGTAGGGGTCCCTAACTATGGCTACACCTTC
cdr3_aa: CAWGRRVGVPNYGYTF

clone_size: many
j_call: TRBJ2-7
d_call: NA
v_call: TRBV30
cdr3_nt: TGTGCCACATGGGGGCTATCCTACGAGCAGTACTTC
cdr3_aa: CATWGLSYEQYF

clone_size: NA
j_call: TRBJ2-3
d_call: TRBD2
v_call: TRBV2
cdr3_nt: TGTGCCAGCAGACGGGGACTAGCGGGAGGGGGGGATACGCAGTATTTT
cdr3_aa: CASRRGLAGGGDTQYF

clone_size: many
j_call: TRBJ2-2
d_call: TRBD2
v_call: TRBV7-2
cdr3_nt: TGTGCCAGCCACGCCACGGGGGGCGGGGAGCTGTTTTTT
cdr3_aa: CASHATGGGELFF

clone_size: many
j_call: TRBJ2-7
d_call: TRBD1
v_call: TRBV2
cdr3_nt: TGTGCCAGCAGTGCCGGGACAGAGTCCCTCGAGCAGTACTTC
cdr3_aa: CASSAGTESLEQYF

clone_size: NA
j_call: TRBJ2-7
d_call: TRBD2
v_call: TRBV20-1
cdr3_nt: TGCAGTGCTAGAGATCCTGCGGGAGGGCCGCGGGAGCAGTACTTC
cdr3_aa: CSARDPAGGPREQYF

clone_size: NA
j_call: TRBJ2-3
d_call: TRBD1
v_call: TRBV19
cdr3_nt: TGTGCCAGTAGTCCCGACAGGGGGCGGGATACGCAGTATTTT
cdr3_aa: CASSPDRGRDTQYF